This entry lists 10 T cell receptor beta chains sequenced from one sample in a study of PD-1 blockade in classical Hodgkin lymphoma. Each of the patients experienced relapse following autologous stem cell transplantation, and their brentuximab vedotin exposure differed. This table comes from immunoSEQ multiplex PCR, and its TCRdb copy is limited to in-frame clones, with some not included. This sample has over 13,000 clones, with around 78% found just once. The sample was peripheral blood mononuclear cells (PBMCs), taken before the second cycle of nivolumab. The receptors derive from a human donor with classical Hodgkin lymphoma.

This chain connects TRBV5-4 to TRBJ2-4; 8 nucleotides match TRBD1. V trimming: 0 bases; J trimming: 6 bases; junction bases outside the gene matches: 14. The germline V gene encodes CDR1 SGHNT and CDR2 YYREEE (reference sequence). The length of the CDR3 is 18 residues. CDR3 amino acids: CASSLGGRTGSLRNIQYF. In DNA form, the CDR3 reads TGTGCCAGCAGCTTGGGGGGACGGACAGGGAGTTTGAGAAACATTCAGTACTTC.

CDR3 DNA sequence: TGTGCCAGTAGTATTCCTAGCGGGGGGATCAATGAGCAGTTCTTC. This encodes CASSIPSGGINEQFF. The genes are TRBV19 and TRBJ2-1, with 11 bases matching TRBD2. CDR1 is LNHDA and CDR2 is SQIVND in the germline V gene (reference sequence). The CDR3 is 15 residues long. The trim removed 3 bases at V and 6 bases at J, leaving 4 bases unmatched.

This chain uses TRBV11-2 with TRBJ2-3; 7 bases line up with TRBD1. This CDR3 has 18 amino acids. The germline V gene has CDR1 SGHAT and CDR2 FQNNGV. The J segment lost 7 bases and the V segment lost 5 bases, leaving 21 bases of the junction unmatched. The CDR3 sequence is CASSNTRTGYNHRYTQYF. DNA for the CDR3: TGTGCCAGCAGCAATACCCGGACAGGATATAATCACAGATATACGCAGTATTTT.

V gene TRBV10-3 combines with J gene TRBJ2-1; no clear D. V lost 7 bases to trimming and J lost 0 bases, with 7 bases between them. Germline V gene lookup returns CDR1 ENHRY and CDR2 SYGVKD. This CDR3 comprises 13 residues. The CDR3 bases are TGTGCCATCACCCAGAGCTCCTACAATGAGCAGTTCTTC. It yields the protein CAITQSSYNEQFF.

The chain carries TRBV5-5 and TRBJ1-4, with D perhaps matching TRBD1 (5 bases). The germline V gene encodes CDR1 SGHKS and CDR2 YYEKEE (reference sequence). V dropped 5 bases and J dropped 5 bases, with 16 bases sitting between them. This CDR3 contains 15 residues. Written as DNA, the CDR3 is TGTGCCAGCAGGTGGGGGTTGTACAGCAATGAAAAACTGTTTTTT. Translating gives CASRWGLYSNEKLFF.

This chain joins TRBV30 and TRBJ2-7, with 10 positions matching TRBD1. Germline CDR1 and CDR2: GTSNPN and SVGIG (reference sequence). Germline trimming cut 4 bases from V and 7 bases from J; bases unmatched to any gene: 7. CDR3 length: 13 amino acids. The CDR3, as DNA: TGTGCCTGGAATGTGGACAGGGGGAAAGAGCAGTACTTC. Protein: CAWNVDRGKEQYF.

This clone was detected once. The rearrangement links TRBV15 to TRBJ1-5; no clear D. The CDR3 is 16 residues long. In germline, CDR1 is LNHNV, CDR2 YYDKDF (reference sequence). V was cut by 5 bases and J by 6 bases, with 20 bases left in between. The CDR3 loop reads CATSPIIGGLGQPQHF. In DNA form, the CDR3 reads TGTGCCACCAGCCCTATCATAGGAGGGCTAGGTCAGCCCCAGCATTTT.

In DNA form, the CDR3 reads TGTGCCAGCAGTCTCCGGACAGGGAGTGAAGCTTTCTTT. Translated, it gives CASSLRTGSEAFF. The chain employs TRBV27 and TRBJ1-1; TRBD1 matches at 8 bases. Germline V gene data show CDR1 as MNHEY and CDR2 as SMNVEV (reference sequence). This CDR3 is built from 13 residues. The trim removed 5 bases at V and 7 bases at J, leaving 6 bases unmatched.

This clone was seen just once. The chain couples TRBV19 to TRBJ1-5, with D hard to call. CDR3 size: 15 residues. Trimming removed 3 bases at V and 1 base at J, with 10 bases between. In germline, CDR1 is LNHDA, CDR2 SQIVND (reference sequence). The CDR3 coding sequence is TGTGCCAGTAGTATTTCTGGGCTGAGCAATCAGCCCCAGCATTTT. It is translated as CASSISGLSNQPQHF. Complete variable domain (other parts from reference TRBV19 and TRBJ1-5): DGGITQSPKYLFRKEGQNVTLSCEQNLNHDAMYWYRQDPGQGLRLIYYSQIVNDFQKGDIAEGYSVSREKKESFPLTVTSAQKNPTAFYLCASSISGLSNQPQHFGDGTRLSIL.

Written as DNA, the CDR3 is TGTGCCAGTAGTATTTTAAATGAGCAGTTCTTC. Protein: CASSILNEQFF. The chain carries TRBV19 and TRBJ2-1; D is unclear. The CDR3 is 11 residues long. Germline V gives CDR1 LNHDA, CDR2 SQIVND (reference sequence). Trimming took off 3 bases at V and 7 bases at J, with 4 bases between the two ends.